The 15 T cell receptor beta chains below all came from one sample that was sequenced in a study of T cells in Graves' hyperthyroidism and ophthalmopathy. The source material, RNA transcripts, was used to amplify TCR beta CDR3 regions. In the first-round RT-PCR of the TCR CDR3, the HTBI primer set was used. Each CDR3 protein gets one entry after TCRdb re-called the multiplex PCR reads with MiXCR. The table records roughly 550,000 distinct CDR3 sequences, roughly 16% of them present only once. Sequencing input: blood. The source of these receptors is a woman in her twenties or thirties with Graves' ophthalmopathy.

This clonotype was picked up many times. The chain employs TRBV18 and TRBJ2-7; possibly TRBD1 for D (5 bases). Trimming cost V 5 bases and J 0 bases, with 11 bases left between them. The CDR3 consists of 14 residues. Germline lookup yields CDR1 KGHSH and CDR2 LQKENI. The CDR3 DNA reads TGTGCCAGCTCATACACAGGTAACTCCTACGAGCAGTACTTC. As protein: CASSYTGNSYEQYF.

This rearrangement joins TRBV28 to TRBJ2-7; D is tentatively TRBD1 or TRBD2 (6 bases each). The V gene lost 1 base and the J gene lost 3 bases, with 10 bases spanning the gap. Per germline, CDR1 MDHEN and CDR2 SYDVKM. The CDR3 consists of 14 residues. CDR3 bases: TGTGCCAGCAGTTTATTAGGGGGAGGCTACGAGCAGTACTTC. Its translation: CASSLLGGGYEQYF.

This clonotype was observed many times. The V gene is TRBV15, the J gene TRBJ2-5; 7 bases line up with TRBD1. The trim removed 0 bases at V and 2 bases at J, leaving 12 bases unmatched. CDR1 LNHNV and CDR2 YYDKDF come from the germline V gene (reference sequence). The CDR3 contains 18 residues. The CDR3, as DNA: TGTGCCACCAGCAGAGATTGGAAAGAGACAGGGAAACAAGAGACCCAGTACTTC. Protein sequence: CATSRDWKETGKQETQYF.

This clonotype appeared a single time. This sequence may be a read error, since a much larger clone differs from it by one base. The gene calls are TRBV6-2 or TRBV6-3 and TRBJ2-7; TRBD2 aligns across 14 bases. This CDR3 is 16 amino acids long. Per the germline V gene, CDR1 is MNHEY and CDR2 is SVGEGT. The junction had 9 bases not matched to a gene; V was cut back by 6 bases and J by 5 bases. DNA for the CDR3: TGTGCCAGCAGAAGAACGGGACTAGCGGGAGTCGACGAGCAGTACTTC. It codes for CASRRTGLAGVDEQYF.

This clonotype appeared many times. V gene TRBV6-2 or TRBV6-3 combines with J gene TRBJ2-1; 10 nucleotides line up with TRBD1. There are 16 residues in the CDR3. CDR1 and CDR2 (germline): MNHEY, SVGEGT. V trimming: 0 bases; J trimming: 8 bases; junction bases outside the gene matches: 7. CDR3 sequence: CASSYSPGQGSDEQFF. CDR3 nucleotides: TGTGCCAGCAGTTACTCGCCGGGACAGGGGAGCGATGAGCAGTTCTTC.

The gene calls are TRBV19 and TRBJ1-5; 9 positions agree with TRBD1. Germline lookup yields CDR1 LNHDA and CDR2 SQIVND (reference sequence). V lost 4 bases to trimming and J lost 3 bases; unmatched junction nucleotides: 4. CDR3 length equals 15 residues. CDR3 sequence: CASSTWTGDNQPQHF. CDR3 bases: TGTGCCAGTAGTACATGGACAGGGGACAATCAGCCCCAGCATTTT.

On this clonotype: This may be a read error: a much more frequent sequence differs by one nucleotide. This chain joins TRBV2 and TRBJ1-4; D may be TRBD1 (5 bases). This CDR3 comprises 16 residues. The germline V gene has CDR1 SNHLY and CDR2 FYNNEI. The CDR3 reads CASSETKAGRDEKLVF. For the CDR3, the DNA is TGTGCCAGCAGTGAAACTAAGGCAGGGAGGGATGAAAAACTGGTTTTT.

This clonotype occurred many times. The DNA of the CDR3 is TGTGCCAGCAGCTTAGCGCGGGACTTTACCTACGAGCAGTACTTC. As protein: CASSLARDFTYEQYF. V usage is TRBV7-2 and J usage is TRBJ2-7; a possible D gene is TRBD2 (6 bases). This CDR3 is built from 15 residues. CDR1 is SGHTA and CDR2 is FQGNSA in the germline V gene. V was cut by 0 bases and J by 2 bases, with 11 bases left in between.

This clonotype was observed many times. The rearrangement joins TRBV20-1 to TRBJ2-5; the match to TRBD1 covers 7 bases. This CDR3 has 14 residues. After removal of 2 bases from V and 3 bases from J, the junction contained 6 bases not matched to a gene. The germline V gene has CDR1 DFQATT and CDR2 SNEGSKA (reference sequence). CDR3 loop: CSARILQGEETQYF. CDR3 DNA: TGCAGTGCTAGAATACTCCAGGGGGAAGAGACCCAGTACTTC.

This clonotype was observed many times. The rearrangement links TRBV7-8 to TRBJ2-7; 10 bases fit TRBD2. The CDR3 has 16 residues. Germline assignment: CDR1 SGHVS and CDR2 FQNEAQ. Trimming removed 5 bases from V and 6 bases from J; junction bases left unmatched: 13. CDR3 bases: TGTGCCAGCAGCCCACCTGCTTCTCTAGCGGGAGTCGAGCAGTACTTC. Translation gives CASSPPASLAGVEQYF.

This clonotype has ten or more counts. The V gene is TRBV5-1, the J gene TRBJ1-2; tentatively, D is TRBD1 (6 bases). The V gene's germline CDR1 is SGHRS and CDR2 YFSETQ. The CDR3 length is 13 residues. V lost 5 bases and J lost 1, with 9 bases in between. CDR3 DNA sequence: TGCGCCAGCAGAGGGACAAGTAACTATGGCTACACCTTC. As protein: CASRGTSNYGYTF.

CDR3 DNA: TGTGCCAGTAGCAGACGAAGAAGGACTCGGCAGTTCGACGAAAAACTGTTTTTT. Amino acids: CASSRRRRTRQFDEKLFF. This chain connects TRBV19 to TRBJ1-4; D ambiguous. The CDR3 contains 18 residues. Germline V gene sequence: CDR1 LNHDA, CDR2 SQIVND (reference sequence). The V end lost 6 bases, the J end lost 8 bases, and 28 bases lay between the germline ends. The full variable domain, completed using reference TRBV19 and TRBJ1-4, is DGGITQSPKYLFRKEGQNVTLSCEQNLNHDAMYWYRQDPGQGLRLIYYSQIVNDFQKGDIAEGYSVSREKKESFPLTVTSAQKNPTAFYLCASSRRRRTRQFDEKLFFGSGTQLSVL.

This clonotype was seen only a few times. Likely a read error: the CDR3 ends without its conserved phenylalanine or tryptophan. The DNA for the CDR3 is TGTGCCAGCAGCGCCCTTAAAGGAAGCAATCAGCCCCAGCATCTT. It codes for CASSALKGSNQPQHL. The chain carries TRBV7-9 and TRBJ1-5; no clear D. Germline loops: CDR1 SEHNR, CDR2 FQNEAQ (reference sequence). The CDR3 is 15 residues long. Trimming removed 5 bases at V and 1 base at J, with 12 bases between.

A few counts support this clonotype. The rearrangement links TRBV4-3 to TRBJ2-5; 7 positions match TRBD1. Germline CDR1 LGHNA, CDR2 YSLEER. The CDR3 loop spans 15 amino acids. The trim removed 0 bases at V and 4 bases at J, leaving 5 bases unmatched. CDR3 in DNA: TGCGCCAGCAGCCAAGAAAACAGGGGCGTAGAGACCCAGTACTTC. Its translation: CASSQENRGVETQYF.

The table lists this clonotype with a few counts. The genes are TRBV28 and TRBJ2-7, with 8 bases aligning to TRBD2. Germline loops: CDR1 MDHEN, CDR2 SYDVKM. CDR3 length: 14 residues. V lost 4 bases and J lost 3; bases outside the gene matches: 5. CDR3 residues: CASSSTSGHYEQYF. Written as DNA, the CDR3 is TGTGCCAGCAGTTCTACTAGCGGACACTACGAGCAGTACTTC.